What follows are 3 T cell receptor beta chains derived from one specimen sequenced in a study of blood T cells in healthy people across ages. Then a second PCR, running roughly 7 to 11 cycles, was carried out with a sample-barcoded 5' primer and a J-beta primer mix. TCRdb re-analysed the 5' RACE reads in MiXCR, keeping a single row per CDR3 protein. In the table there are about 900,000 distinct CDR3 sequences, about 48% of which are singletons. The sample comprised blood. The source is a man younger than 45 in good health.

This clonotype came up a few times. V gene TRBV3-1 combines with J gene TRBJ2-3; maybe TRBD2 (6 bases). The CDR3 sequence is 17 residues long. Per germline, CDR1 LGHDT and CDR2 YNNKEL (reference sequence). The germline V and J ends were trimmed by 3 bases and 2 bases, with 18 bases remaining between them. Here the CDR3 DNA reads TGTGCCAGCAGCCACGCACCGGCCGGGGGAACCACAGATACGCAGTATTTT. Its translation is CASSHAPAGGTTDTQYF.

The chain's CDR3 is CAISEWGSETQYF. In DNA, the CDR3 is TGTGCCATCAGTGAGTGGGGGTCCGAGACCCAGTACTTC. The J gene is TRBJ2-5, the V gene TRBV10-3, with D tentatively TRBD1 or TRBD2 (5 bases each). Germline CDR1 and CDR2: ENHRY and SYGVKD. The V gene lost 1 base and the J gene lost 5 bases, with 8 bases spanning the gap. This CDR3 has 13 amino acids.

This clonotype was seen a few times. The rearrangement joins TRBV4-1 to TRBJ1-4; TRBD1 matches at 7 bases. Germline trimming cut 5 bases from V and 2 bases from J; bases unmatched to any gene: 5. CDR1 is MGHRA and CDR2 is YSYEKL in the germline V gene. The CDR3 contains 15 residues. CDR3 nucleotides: TGCGCCAGCAGCTTACAGGGGAAGACTAATGAAAAACTGTTTTTT. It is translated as CASSLQGKTNEKLFF.